This passage covers 5 T cell receptor beta chains from one sample sequenced in a study of CD8+CD57+ T cells in acquired aplastic anemia. TCR beta VDJ and CDR3 were profiled, and genomic DNA was the template. Using its own MiXCR run on the reads, TCRdb lists one record per CDR3 protein. Of 200,000 to 300,000 distinct CDR3 sequences in the sample, 65% to 90% were seen once. Selection for sequencing was limited to patients who had shown CD8+CD57+ cell expansion by flow cytometry. Sequencing was performed on sorted CD4+, CD8+, or CD8+CD57+ T cells (not recorded which) from PBMCs. These receptors originate from a human donor with aplastic anemia.

With respect to this clonotype: Compared with germline, one end of the junction differs, possibly owing to a read error. The rearrangement uses TRBV7-6 and TRBJ2-6; D is uncertain. CDR1 is SGHVS and CDR2 is FNYEAQ in the germline V gene. The length of the CDR3 is 16 residues. The CDR3 coding sequence is TGTGCTAGCAGCTTAGCCCGTAGCTACGAGGCCAACGTCCTGACTTTC. It encodes CASSLARSYEANVLTF.

As regards this clonotype: The CDR3 carries no conserved terminal phenylalanine or tryptophan, so it likely arises from a read error. The DNA is left out, because the CDR3 cannot be placed on it with certainty; the CDR3 is given as TCRdb lists it. The chain recombines TRBV7-4 with TRBJ1-2; the D call in the table, TRBD1, was not verified against the DNA. The CDR3 totals 13 residues, both ends included. Per germline, CDR1 SGHVT and CDR2 SQSDAQ. CDR3: CASSPAPAWGYRC.

The chain combines TRBV7-9 with TRBJ2-5; 8 bases fit TRBD2. With V trimmed by 3 bases and J by 7 bases, 7 bases remained unmatched. Germline V lookup: CDR1 SEHNR, CDR2 FQNEAQ (reference sequence). The CDR3 extends over 14 amino acids. Here the CDR3 reads CASSFRRSGGTQYF. In nucleotides, the CDR3 is TGTGCCAGCAGCTTTCGAAGAAGCGGGGGGACCCAGTACTTC.

This clonotype was seen just once. V gene TRBV7-6 combines with J gene TRBJ2-7, with 8 positions matching TRBD1. Unmatched junction bases numbered 5, after V lost 4 bases and J lost 6 bases. Germline V gene data show CDR1 as SGHVS and CDR2 as FNYEAQ. The CDR3 spans 13 residues. The CDR3 region is CASSWTGTSEQYF. Here the CDR3 DNA reads TGTGCCAGCAGCTGGACAGGGACGAGCGAGCAGTACTTC.

Notes on this clonotype: Sequence at one end of the junction differs from germline and may be a read error. The chain employs TRBV7-8 and TRBJ2-6; D possibly uses TRBD1 or TRBD2 (5 bases each). The germline CDR1 and CDR2 sequences are SGHVS and FQNEAQ. The CDR3 has 16 residues. CDR3 sequence reads: CASSLAGGSGTNVLTF. CDR3 in DNA: TGTGCCAGCAGCTTAGCGGGTGGCTCCGGGACGAACGTTCTGACTTTC.